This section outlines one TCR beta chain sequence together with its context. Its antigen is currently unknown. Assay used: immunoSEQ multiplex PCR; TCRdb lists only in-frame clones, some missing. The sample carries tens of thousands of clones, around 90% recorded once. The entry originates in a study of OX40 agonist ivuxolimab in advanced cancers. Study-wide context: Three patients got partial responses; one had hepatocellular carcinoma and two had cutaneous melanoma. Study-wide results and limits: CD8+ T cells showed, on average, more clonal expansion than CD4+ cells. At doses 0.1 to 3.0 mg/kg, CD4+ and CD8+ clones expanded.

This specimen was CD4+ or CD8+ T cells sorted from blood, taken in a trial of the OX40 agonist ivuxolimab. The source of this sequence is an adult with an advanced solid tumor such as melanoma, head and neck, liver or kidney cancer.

CDR3 DNA sequence: TGTGCCAGCAGTCCGGACATCCCCTACGAGCAGTACTTC. It is translated as CASSPDIPYEQYF. The chain links TRBV6-5 to TRBJ2-7, with D perhaps TRBD1 (5 bases). V was clipped by 5 bases and J by 2 bases, with 10 bases between them. The CDR3 is 13 amino acids. Germline V gives CDR1 MNHEY, CDR2 SVGAGI.